This section outlines one T cell receptor beta chain sequence together with its context. This CDR3 contains 15 residues. V gave up 3 bases and J gave up 4 bases; unmatched junction bases: 6. Germline CDR1 reads SEHNR; CDR2 reads FQNEAQ (reference sequence). Sequencing targeted expressed TCRB transcripts, as all isolated RNA had been reverse transcribed. Sequencing used immunoSEQ multiplex PCR; TCRdb keeps in-frame clones, though not all of them. The table has some 410,000 clones, 11% to 15% seen once. This sample was included in a study of beta chain features in type 1 diabetes. The sequence was collected from a young man in good health. This sequence joins TRBV7-9 and TRBJ2-3; 8 bases match TRBD2. Sequenced input: naive CD4+ T cells from blood. The CDR3 region has the DNA TGTGCCAGCAGCTTCAGCGGGAGCGGAGCAGATACGCAGTATTTT. Amino acids: CASSFSGSGADTQYF.